These T cell receptor beta chains were read from a single sample in a study of cytomegalovirus exposure and HLA in healthy donors. Sequenced by immunoSEQ multiplex PCR; TCRdb stores in-frame clones only, minus some. The sample lists approximately 190,000 clones, more than 75% occurring once. The sample taken for sequencing was PBMCs. These receptors originate from a man aged 40-49 years in good health and CMV-seropositive. Each CDR3 is given with its conserved first and last residue. The D gene is left open where the match is weak. Clone size, where shown, is once, few, many, or a class for clones that have expanded.

V gene	clone size	D gene	J gene	CDR3 DNA	CDR3 protein
TRBV27	few	TRBD1	TRBJ1-1	TGTGCCAGCAGTTTTGGGGACAGGGTCCCTGAAGCTTTCTTT	CASSFGDRVPEAFF
TRBV2	NA	TRBD1	TRBJ2-7	TGTGCCAGCAGTGACCGGACAGGGACGGACGAGCAGTACTTC	CASSDRTGTDEQYF
TRBV28	NA	TRBD2	TRBJ2-7	TGTGCCACTCTAGCGGGAGCCCCCTACGAGCAGTACTTC	CATLAGAPYEQYF
TRBV25-1	NA	TRBD1	TRBJ1-5	TGTGCCAGCCGCAGGGGGCCGGATCAGCCCCAGCATTTT	CASRRGPDQPQHF
TRBV2	NA	NA	TRBJ2-7	TGTGCCAGCAACCGACAGGATTCCAACGAGCAGTACTTC	CASNRQDSNEQYF
TRBV5-5	NA	TRBD1	TRBJ2-7	TGTGCCAGCAGCATTACAGGGGTCCCCTACGAGCAGTACTTC	CASSITGVPYEQYF
TRBV27	NA	NA	TRBJ1-3	TGTGCCCTACCACCACCCGGAAACACCATATATTTT	CALPPPGNTIYF
TRBV30	NA	NA	TRBJ1-4	TGTGCCTGGAGTGTACTGGAGCGGAAACTGTTTTTT	CAWSVLERKLFF
TRBV5-4	NA	NA	TRBJ2-5	TGTGCCAGCAGCTTGGACAGGTTGGAGACCCAGTACTTC	CASSLDRLETQYF
TRBV4-1	NA	TRBD1	TRBJ2-3	TGCGCCAGCAGCCAAGAGGGAGGACAGGGGGTAATCACAGATACGCAGTATTTT	CASSQEGGQGVITDTQYF
TRBV5-4	NA	NA	TRBJ1-4	TGTGCCAGCAGCCCGCAGAGGTCTGGCGAAAAACTGTTTTTT	CASSPQRSGEKLFF
TRBV10-1	few	TRBD1	TRBJ2-7	TGCGCCAGCAGCCCCCGGGACAGCTACGAGCAGTACTTC	CASSPRDSYEQYF
TRBV29-1	NA	NA	TRBJ2-3	TGCAGCGTTGATTACGGCGGGACAGCAGATACGCAGTATTTT	CSVDYGGTADTQYF
TRBV6-1	once	NA	TRBJ1-2	TGTGCCAGCACTAAGTCTGTGACAGCGAACTATGGCTACACCTTC	CASTKSVTANYGYTF
TRBV14	NA	NA	TRBJ2-7	TGTGCCAGCAGCCAATTTGGTGGGCCCTACGAGCAGTACTTC	CASSQFGGPYEQYF
TRBV11-1	NA	TRBD1	TRBJ2-2	TGTGCCAGCAGCGTTCGACAGGGGACCTACACCGGGGAGCTGTTTTTT	CASSVRQGTYTGELFF
TRBV6-1	NA	TRBD1	TRBJ1-2	TGTGCCAGCAGTGGGACAGGCTATGGCTACACCTTC	CASSGTGYGYTF
TRBV4-1	NA	NA	TRBJ2-7	TGCGCCAGCAGCCAATATTGGGGGGGGACAACCTACGAGCAGTACTTC	CASSQYWGGTTYEQYF
TRBV4-1	NA	NA	TRBJ2-4	TGCGCCAGCAGCGGGCTAGCAGATCTAGCCAAAAACATTCAGTACTTC	CASSGLADLAKNIQYF
TRBV6-6	NA	TRBD2	TRBJ2-5	TGTGCCAGCAGTTACGGGACTAGCGGATCTCAAGAGACCCAGTACTTC	CASSYGTSGSQETQYF
TRBV6-6	few	NA	TRBJ1-2	TGTGCCAGCAGCTCTCGGGCTAACTATGGCTACACCTTC	CASSSRANYGYTF
TRBV5-1	NA	TRBD2	TRBJ2-2	TGCGCCACCAGCCTAGCGGGGGGCGTCGCCGGGGAGCTGTTTTTT	CATSLAGGVAGELFF
TRBV12-5	few	TRBD2	TRBJ2-1	TGTGCTAGTGGTCCCCGGGGGGGCGGGCCATACTACAATGAGCAGTTCTTC	CASGPRGGGPYYNEQFF
TRBV13	NA	NA	TRBJ2-3	TGTGCCAGCAGCTTCGGGGAACCAGATACGCAGTATTTT	CASSFGEPDTQYF
TRBV2	NA	TRBD1	TRBJ2-6	TGTGCCAGCAGCCCGACAGGGGTCGGGGCCAACGTCCTGACTTTC	CASSPTGVGANVLTF
TRBV4-2	NA	NA	TRBJ2-3	TGTGCCAGCAGCCAAGCCACGGGAGGCACAGATACGCAGTATTTT	CASSQATGGTDTQYF
TRBV2	few	TRBD1	TRBJ2-3	TGTGCCAGCAGGACAGGGGGTCTAGATACGCAGTATTTT	CASRTGGLDTQYF
TRBV5-1	few	NA	TRBJ2-2	TGCGCCAGCAGCCCATGGGGTTCGGGACTTGAGAATACCGGGGAGCTGTTTTTT	CASSPWGSGLENTGELFF
TRBV7-9	NA	NA	TRBJ2-3	TGTGCCAGCAGCTTAGAGACACCCATGCAGTATTTT	CASSLETPMQYF
TRBV28	NA	NA	TRBJ2-5	TGTGCCAGCAGTTTACCGAGTACCGAGACCCAGTACTTC	CASSLPSTETQYF
TRBV14	NA	NA	TRBJ1-1	TGTGCCAGCAGCCCCTCGGGGGGGCCCGTGTGGACTGAAGCTTTCTTT	CASSPSGGPVWTEAFF
TRBV7-3	few	NA	TRBJ2-5	TGTGCCAGCAGCTTAACGGCGGGGCGGCAAGAGACCCAGTACTTC	CASSLTAGRQETQYF
TRBV5-6	NA	NA	TRBJ2-4	TGTGCCAGCATCCGCTGGGGGGAGCTAGCCAAAAACATTCAGTACTTC	CASIRWGELAKNIQYF
TRBV29-1	NA	NA	TRBJ2-3	TGCAGCGTTGAAGATCCCGACAGGAGTAGCACAGATACGCAGTATTTT	CSVEDPDRSSTDTQYF
TRBV15	once	TRBD1	TRBJ2-1	TGTGCCACCAGCGTGGGACAGGGCTTGTACAATGAGCAGTTCTTC	CATSVGQGLYNEQFF
TRBV5-1	few	NA	TRBJ2-7	TGCGCCAGCAGCTTGGTGGGGAGCAGGGAGCAGTACTTC	CASSLVGSREQYF
TRBV7-9	NA	NA	TRBJ2-7	TGTGCCAGCAGCTTAGACACTACCTACGAGCAGTACTTC	CASSLDTTYEQYF
TRBV15	NA	TRBD1	TRBJ1-5	TGTGCCACCAGCAGAGATGTGGGACAGCAGAATCAGCCCCAGCATTTT	CATSRDVGQQNQPQHF
TRBV7-6	NA	NA	TRBJ1-4	TGTGCCAGCAGCTCCCCGGAGTTCAGAACTAATGAAAAACTGTTTTTT	CASSSPEFRTNEKLFF
TRBV6-5	few	TRBD1	TRBJ1-4	TGTGCCAGCGGAACGGGACAGGGAGGTGAAAAACTGTTTTTT	CASGTGQGGEKLFF
TRBV5-1	NA	TRBD2	TRBJ2-3	TGCGCCAGCAGCTATGGGACTAGCGGGGGATACACAGATACGCAGTATTTT	CASSYGTSGGYTDTQYF